This T cell receptor beta chain was sequenced for a study of CD8 T cells in ankylosing spondylitis. Quantitative 5'-RACE was performed with molecular barcodes, and it yielded the TCR beta libraries. Each CDR3 protein is one row after TCRdb ran MiXCR on the 5' RACE reads. The table includes fewer than 450,000 distinct CDR3 sequences, 15% to 20% detected once. This clonotype was picked up a small number of times. Its antigen is unidentified. Findings and caveats of the study: There was a TCR beta motif, made of eight highly homologous variants, that appeared characteristic of ankylosing spondylitis blood. Several of the motif variants were reported before in synovial fluid and blood from reactive arthritis.

The CDR3 spans 15 residues. CDR1 is SGDLS, CDR2 YYNGEE, per germline. Trimming left V 1 base short and J 1 base short, with 11 bases between. Input material: blood, either unsorted or a sorted T cell fraction (not recorded which). The receptor was derived from a male donor with ankylosing spondylitis. This rearrangement joins TRBV9 to TRBJ1-1; D is unresolved. The CDR3 loop is CASSVHPGGNTEAFF. The CDR3 DNA reads as TGTGCCAGCAGCGTACACCCAGGAGGGAACACTGAAGCTTTCTTT.